This T cell receptor beta chain came from a study of blood T cell repertoires in COVID-19. Study as a whole: The origin of the acute and convalescent COVID-19 samples was the United States, Italy and Spain. PBMCs, B-cell-depleted T cells, or T cells provided the cDNA or gDNA that made up the material.

Original processing notes: Estimation of nucleated cell counts relied on the amplification of reference gene primers. Using immunoSEQ multiplex PCR, the repertoire was profiled, and TCRdb retains in-frame clones only, with some absent. The V and J calls and clone size were taken over from that table, and D and trimming were inferred from the DNA. This sample has some 110,000 clones, with roughly 86% found just once. The germline V gene encodes CDR1 SGHDT and CDR2 YYEEEE. This CDR3 has 15 residues. Between the trimmed V and J ends, which lost 0 bases and 0 bases, there was a span of 9 bases. The V gene is TRBV5-6, the J gene TRBJ1-1; tentative D call: TRBD1 (5 bases). The sequence was obtained from a man aged 35 to 55 with acute or convalescent COVID-19. Sequences were obtained from peripheral blood. CDR3 in DNA: TGTGCCAGCAGCTTGGTCGGGGGGGTGAACACTGAAGCTTTCTTT. It codes for CASSLVGGVNTEAFF.